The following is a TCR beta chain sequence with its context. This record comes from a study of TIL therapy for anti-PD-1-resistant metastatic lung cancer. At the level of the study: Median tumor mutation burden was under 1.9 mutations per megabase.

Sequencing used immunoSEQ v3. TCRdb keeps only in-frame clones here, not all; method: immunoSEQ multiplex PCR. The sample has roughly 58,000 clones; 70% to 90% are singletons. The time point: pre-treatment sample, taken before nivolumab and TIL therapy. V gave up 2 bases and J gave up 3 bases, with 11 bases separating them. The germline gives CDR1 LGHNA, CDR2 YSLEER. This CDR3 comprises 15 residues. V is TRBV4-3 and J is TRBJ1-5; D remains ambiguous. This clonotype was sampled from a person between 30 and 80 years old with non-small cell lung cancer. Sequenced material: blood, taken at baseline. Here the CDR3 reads CASSQLASDNQPQHF. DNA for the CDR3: TGCGCCAGCAGCCAATTGGCGTCTGACAATCAGCCCCAGCATTTT.